Presented here are 18 T cell receptor beta chains from one specimen sequenced in a study of T-cell reconstitution after alpha-beta-depleted transplantation in children. Preparation of the TCRbeta library involved a method that used unique molecular identifiers. TCRdb analysed the PCR reads with MiXCR anew, one entry per CDR3 protein. Of hundreds of thousands of distinct CDR3 sequences in the sample, 10% to 15% were seen once. The sample consisted of PBMCs, mostly from graft donor cells, taken 360 days after TCRalphabeta/CD19-depleted stem cell transplant. The source is a male patient under 18 who had a stem cell transplant for acute myeloid leukemia, so the T cells may come from the graft donor.

The chain couples TRBV20-1 to TRBJ2-6; the D is unclear. The CDR3 loop spans 14 amino acids. Germline loops: CDR1 DFQATT, CDR2 SNEGSKA (reference sequence). Trimming cost V 6 bases and J 0 bases, with 9 bases left between them. CDR3 in DNA: TGCAGTGCCCCGGATTACTCTGGGGCCAACGTCCTGACTTTC. Amino acid sequence: CSAPDYSGANVLTF.

This clonotype was observed a few times. The chain is built from TRBV6-2 or TRBV6-3 and TRBJ2-1; D is undetermined. Germline V lookup: CDR1 MNHEY, CDR2 SVGEGT. This CDR3 has 18 amino acids. Trimming removed 6 bases at V and 0 bases at J, with 21 bases between. The CDR3 loop is CASSHYPWRTSSYNEQFF. The CDR3 bases are TGTGCCAGCAGCCATTACCCCTGGCGAACCAGCTCCTACAATGAGCAGTTCTTC.

The chain couples TRBV30 to TRBJ2-1, with TRBD2 matching over 9 bases. Germline-derived CDR1 and CDR2 are GTSNPN and SVGIG (reference sequence). The CDR3 covers 11 residues. The V and J ends lost 0 bases and 16 bases, in that order; junction bases with no gene match: 4. The CDR3 here is CAWSVGLASFF. CDR3 nucleotide sequence: TGTGCCTGGAGTGTTGGACTAGCGTCTTTCTTC.

This clonotype has only a few counts. The rearrangement uses TRBV4-3 and TRBJ1-2; 8 nucleotides line up with TRBD1. The trim removed 0 bases at V and 6 bases at J, leaving 9 bases unmatched. The CDR3 sequence is 16 residues long. The germline V gene encodes CDR1 LGHNA and CDR2 YSLEER. Here the CDR3 reads CASSQDPGGAKDGYTF. The DNA of the CDR3 is TGCGCCAGCAGCCAAGATCCAGGGGGCGCGAAGGATGGCTACACCTTC.

The gene calls are TRBV11-2 and TRBJ2-5, with D tentatively TRBD2 (6 bases). Per the germline V gene, CDR1 is SGHAT and CDR2 is FQNNGV. The germline V and J ends were trimmed by 5 bases and 2 bases, with 27 bases remaining between them. CDR3 length equals 19 residues. CDR3 protein: CASSLLPGGIPGEQETQYF. CDR3 in DNA: TGTGCCAGCAGCCTCCTACCGGGCGGGATACCGGGGGAACAAGAGACCCAGTACTTC.

This chain uses TRBV12-3 or TRBV12-4 with TRBJ1-1; 9 bases match TRBD1. The CDR3 extends over 16 amino acids. V gave up 6 bases and J gave up 5 bases; unmatched junction bases: 13. CDR3 loop: CASRWGAGQGGTEAFF. The CDR3 coding sequence is TGTGCCAGCAGGTGGGGGGCGGGACAGGGTGGTACTGAAGCTTTCTTT.

This chain joins TRBV5-1 and TRBJ2-2; perhaps D is TRBD1 or TRBD2 (6 bases each). There are 16 residues in the CDR3. Trimming removed 0 bases at V and 3 bases at J, with 12 bases between. Germline V CDR1 and CDR2: SGHRS, YFSETQ. The DNA for the CDR3 is TGCGCCAGCAGCTTGGAAGGGGGGCGCTACACCGGGGAGCTGTTTTTT. Translated, it gives CASSLEGGRYTGELFF.

This clonotype was detected ten times or more. The chain is built from TRBV12-3 or TRBV12-4 and TRBJ2-7, with 8 bases aligning to TRBD1. The CDR3 totals 14 residues. V gave up 3 bases and J gave up 6 bases; unmatched junction bases: 7. This CDR3 is CASSLGTGTGEQYF. Written as DNA, the CDR3 is TGTGCCAGCAGTTTGGGGACAGGAACGGGCGAGCAGTACTTC.

V usage is TRBV7-9 and J usage is TRBJ2-1, with 9 bases identical to TRBD2. This CDR3 contains 16 residues. Germline lookup yields CDR1 SEHNR and CDR2 FQNEAQ (reference sequence). The V segment lost 1 base and the J segment 7 bases; nucleotides outside the gene matches: 8. In DNA, the CDR3 is TGTGCCAGCAGCTTAGGGTTTATAGCGGGAGTGAATGAGCAGTTCTTC. Its translation: CASSLGFIAGVNEQFF.

This clonotype showed up just a few times. The DNA of the CDR3 is TGCAGCGTTGAAGGTTACCGGGGCCGCGGGAGTAATGAGCAGTTCTTC. This sequence encodes CSVEGYRGRGSNEQFF. The chain carries TRBV29-1 and TRBJ2-1, with TRBD2 identical over 7 bases. Germline CDR1 and CDR2: SQVTM and ANQGSEA. The CDR3 contains 16 residues. Trimming cost V 1 base and J 7 bases; bases outside gene matches: 13.

V usage is TRBV12-3 or TRBV12-4 and J usage is TRBJ2-1; TRBD1 aligns across 9 bases. V trimming: 9 bases; J trimming: 2 bases; junction bases outside the gene matches: 11. This CDR3 contains 16 residues. CDR3 sequence: CASPGTGNQAYNEQFF. Here the CDR3 DNA reads TGTGCCAGTCCCGGGACAGGGAATCAAGCCTACAATGAGCAGTTCTTC.

This clonotype was detected a few times. The gene calls are TRBV5-1 and TRBJ2-7; 9 bases are shared with TRBD1. The CDR3 runs 16 residues. The V and J ends lost 0 bases and 2 bases, in that order; junction bases with no gene match: 6. Germline lookup yields CDR1 SGHRS and CDR2 YFSETQ. CDR3 coding DNA: TGCGCCAGCAGCTTGGCCGTGAGACAGGGGGCCTACGAGCAGTACTTC. The encoded protein is CASSLAVRQGAYEQYF.

The chain recombines TRBV28 with TRBJ2-5; weak D call: TRBD1 (5 bases). Trimming removed 3 bases at V and 1 base at J, with 15 bases between. CDR1 and CDR2 from the germline V gene are MDHEN and SYDVKM. The CDR3 loop spans 16 amino acids. CDR3 DNA sequence: TGTGCCAGCAGTTTCCAAACAGGCGAAACCCAAGAGACCCAGTACTTC. Translated: CASSFQTGETQETQYF.

The chain employs TRBV20-1 and TRBJ2-7; D call uncertain. In germline, CDR1 is DFQATT, CDR2 SNEGSKA (reference sequence). This CDR3 is 8 amino acids long. V lost 3 bases and J lost 10, with 4 bases in between. The CDR3 is CSARGQYF. CDR3 nucleotide sequence: TGCAGTGCTAGGGGCCAGTACTTC.

This clonotype was counted a few times. The rearrangement links TRBV4-3 to TRBJ2-7, with 9 positions matching TRBD2. Germline V gene data show CDR1 as LGHNA and CDR2 as YSLEER. The length of the CDR3 is 17 residues. Unmatched junction bases numbered 10, after V lost 1 base and J lost 3 bases. The chain's CDR3 is CASSQVLSGRPLYEQYF. The DNA of the CDR3 is TGCGCCAGCAGCCAAGTATTAAGCGGGAGGCCCCTCTACGAGCAGTACTTC.

The sample holds a few counts of this clonotype. The V gene is TRBV11-2, the J gene TRBJ1-4, with D hard to call. The CDR3 is 15 amino acids. Germline V gene data show CDR1 as SGHAT and CDR2 as FQNNGV. V was pared by 5 bases and J by 0 bases, with 10 bases between. The DNA for the CDR3 is TGTGCCAGCAGCCCGACCAGGTCAACTAATGAAAAACTGTTTTTT. It yields the protein CASSPTRSTNEKLFF.

This chain connects TRBV7-3 to TRBJ2-6; 7 bases are shared with TRBD1. With V trimmed by 5 bases and J by 4 bases, 8 bases remained unmatched. CDR3 length: 16 residues. The germline V gene encodes CDR1 SGHTA and CDR2 FQGTGA. CDR3 amino acids: CASSPTTGQGANVLTF. In nucleotides, the CDR3 is TGTGCCAGCAGCCCCACGACAGGGCAAGGGGCCAACGTCCTGACTTTC. The full variable domain, rest sourced from reference TRBV7-3 and TRBJ2-6, is GAGVSQTPSNKVTEKGKYVELRCDPISGHTALYWYRQSLGQGPEFLIYFQGTGAADDSGLPNDRFFAVRPEGSVSTLKIQRTERGDSAVYLCASSPTTGQGANVLTFGAGSRLTVL.

This clonotype was observed many times. This chain joins TRBV15 and TRBJ2-2; the match to TRBD1 covers 8 bases. V dropped 7 bases and J dropped 0; count of bases not matched to a gene: 7. The CDR3 is made up of 16 amino acids. Germline V gene data show CDR1 as LNHNV and CDR2 as YYDKDF (reference sequence). Written as DNA, the CDR3 is TGTGCCACCATCTCACCGGGACAGGCGAACACCGGGGAGCTGTTTTTT. Residues: CATISPGQANTGELFF.